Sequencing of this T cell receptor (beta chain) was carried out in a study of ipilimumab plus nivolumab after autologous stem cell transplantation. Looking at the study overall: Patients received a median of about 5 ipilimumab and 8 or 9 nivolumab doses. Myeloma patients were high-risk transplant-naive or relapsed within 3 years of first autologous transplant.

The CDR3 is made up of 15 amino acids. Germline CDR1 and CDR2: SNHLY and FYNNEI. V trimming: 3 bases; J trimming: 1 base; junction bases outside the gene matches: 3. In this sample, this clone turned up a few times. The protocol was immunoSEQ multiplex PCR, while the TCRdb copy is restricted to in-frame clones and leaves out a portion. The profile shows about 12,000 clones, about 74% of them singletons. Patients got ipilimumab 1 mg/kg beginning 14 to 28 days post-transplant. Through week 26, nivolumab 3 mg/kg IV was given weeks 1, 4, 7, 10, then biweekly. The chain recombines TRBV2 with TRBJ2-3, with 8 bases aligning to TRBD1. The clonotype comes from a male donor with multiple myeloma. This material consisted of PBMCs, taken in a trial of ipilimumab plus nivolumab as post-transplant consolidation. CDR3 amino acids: CASSETGAGTDTQYF. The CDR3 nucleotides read TGTGCCAGCAGTGAGACAGGGGCGGGCACAGATACGCAGTATTTT.